The TCR beta chain under discussion was sequenced for a study of cytomegalovirus exposure and HLA in healthy donors. Primers for the PCR totalled 60 Vbeta and 13 Jbeta. The data were produced by immunoSEQ multiplex PCR, yet TCRdb's version contains in-frame clones alone and is incomplete. The data show 150,000 to 200,000 clones, about four fifths seen once. This CDR3 spans 18 amino acids. The rearrangement joins TRBV21-1 to TRBJ2-1; TRBD2 is the table's D call and was not checked against the DNA. TRBV21-1 is listed as a pseudogene. The TCR originated in a woman between 45 and 65 years old in good health and CMV-seronegative. The sample was PBMCs. CDR3 nucleotides: TGTGCCAGCGGATGGACTAGCGTAAGACTCGTTTCCTACAATGAGCAGTTCTTC. Amino acids: CASGWTSVRLVSYNEQFF.